The TCR beta chain described here comes from a study of T-cell memory formation after mild COVID-19. Broader study findings: Clones that got smaller from day 15 to 85 had even CD4/CD8, while clones growing later tipped toward CD4+.

Deletions cut 2 bases from V and 9 bases from J, with 14 bases between. The germline V gene encodes CDR1 SEHNR and CDR2 FQNEAQ (reference sequence). The CDR3 is 14 residues long. In its sample, this clonotype was seen many times. Its cognate antigen is unknown. Sample barcodes and UMIs were carried by the TCR alpha and TCR beta cDNA libraries that 5'RACE generated with constant-segment primers. TCRdb reprocessed the 5' RACE reads via MiXCR and lists one record per CDR3 protein. The repertoire includes roughly 29,000 distinct CDR3 sequences, 7.4% of them detected once, and around an eighth sits in the top ten.

The chain is built from TRBV7-9 and TRBJ2-1; the D gene could be TRBD1 or TRBD2 (5 bases each). Sequences were obtained from PBMCs or a T cell subset sorted from them (not recorded which). The receptor's source is an adult woman who had mild COVID-19 (a few samples of this study predate the infection). Cell type and time point are not known. The CDR3 sequence is CASSLSTGTPEQFF. CDR3 DNA sequence: TGTGCCAGCAGCTTATCTACCGGGACCCCTGAGCAGTTCTTC.